These 17 T cell receptor beta chains came from one sample sequenced in a study of spatial heterogeneity in lung cancer. Study-wide results and limits: Counts of expanded intratumoral alpha and beta TCRs tracked tumor mutation counts.

TCRdb ran MiXCR on the 5' RACE reads and lists one entry per CDR3 protein. This table holds around 1,600 distinct CDR3 sequences, 10% to 15% found once. Sample time point: sample taken at primary tumor resection. No antigens are known for them. This material consisted of lung tumor tissue, taken at surgery. These receptors originate from a male donor with early-stage non-small cell lung cancer.

This clonotype counts as medium-sized. This chain uses TRBV29-1 with TRBJ2-5; D might be TRBD1 (6 bases). The germline V and J ends were trimmed by 5 bases and 5 bases, with 12 bases remaining between them. Germline CDR1 is SQVTM and CDR2 is ANQGSEA. CDR3 length equals 12 residues. Here the CDR3 reads CSVLQGDETQYF. In DNA form, the CDR3 reads TGCAGCGTTTTACAGGGCGATGAGACCCAGTACTTC.

This clonotype is labeled as medium-sized. The V gene is TRBV7-2, the J gene TRBJ1-2; D remains ambiguous. V gave up 4 bases and J gave up 4 bases, with 10 bases separating them. Germline loops: CDR1 SGHTA, CDR2 FQGNSA. The CDR3 has 13 amino acids. Written as DNA, the CDR3 is TGTGCCAGCAGCTCCCAGGTATCCTATGGCTACACCTTC. As protein: CASSSQVSYGYTF.

The V and J genes are TRBV6-5 and TRBJ2-1; D is ambiguous. The V and J ends lost 2 bases and 6 bases respectively, with 11 bases between them. The CDR3 spans 14 residues. Looked up from germline, CDR1 is MNHEY and CDR2 is SVGAGI. CDR3 nucleotides: TGTGCCAGCAGTTACGGATTAGGTCCCAATGAGCAGTTCTTC. It specifies CASSYGLGPNEQFF.

This clonotype was counted ten times or more. The chain recombines TRBV5-5 with TRBJ2-2, with TRBD1 identical over 9 bases. Germline V gene sequence: CDR1 SGHKS, CDR2 YYEKEE (reference sequence). J was trimmed by 0 bases and V by 1 base; bases with no gene match: 1. This CDR3 has 16 residues. CDR3 DNA: TGTGCCAGCAGCTTGACAGGGGGCGCGAACACCGGGGAGCTGTTTTTT. It yields the protein CASSLTGGANTGELFF.

By frequency in the sample, this clonotype is medium-sized. The V call is TRBV6-5, the J call TRBJ2-3; 9 bases agree with TRBD2. Germline V lookup: CDR1 MNHEY, CDR2 SVGAGI. The CDR3 totals 15 residues. Germline trimming cut 7 bases from V and 5 bases from J; bases unmatched to any gene: 10. The CDR3 DNA follows: TGTGCCAGCATCTCAGCGGGAGGAGGGGAAGATACGCAGTATTTT. Protein: CASISAGGGEDTQYF.

A few counts support this clonotype. The J gene is TRBJ2-7, the V gene TRBV12-3 or TRBV12-4, with D perhaps TRBD1 or TRBD2 (5 bases each). V lost 6 bases and J lost 4, with 13 bases in between. CDR3 length: 13 residues. The DNA of the CDR3 is TGTGCCAGCAGGGGACCGGGGCCATACGAGCAGTACTTC. This codes for CASRGPGPYEQYF.

This clonotype was observed a few times. The chain combines TRBV28 with TRBJ2-3; 12 nucleotides line up with TRBD2. In germline, CDR1 is MDHEN, CDR2 SYDVKM. This CDR3 spans 14 amino acids. The V segment lost 8 bases and the J segment 5 bases; nucleotides outside the gene matches: 5. The CDR3 DNA reads TGTGCCAGCCTGACTAGCGGGAGTGGAGATACGCAGTATTTT. This codes for CASLTSGSGDTQYF.

Sample share makes this clonotype medium-sized. This rearrangement joins TRBV6-2 or TRBV6-3 to TRBJ2-5; 7 bases agree with TRBD1. CDR3 length: 16 amino acids. Germline trimming cut 3 bases from V and 4 bases from J; bases unmatched to any gene: 11. CDR1 is MNHEY, CDR2 SVGEGT, per germline. The CDR3: CASSYSPRTGTETQYF. CDR3 bases: TGTGCCAGCAGTTATTCCCCTCGGACAGGTACAGAGACCCAGTACTTC.

Within the sample, this clonotype is medium-sized. The chain recombines TRBV4-1 with TRBJ2-4; 7 bases fit TRBD2. Germline CDR1 and CDR2: MGHRA and YSYEKL. V was clipped by 0 bases and J by 2 bases; unmatched bases: 19. The CDR3 runs to 21 residues. CDR3 residues: CASSQEGPQRAGDVSKNIQYF. The CDR3 region has the DNA TGCGCCAGCAGCCAAGAAGGGCCCCAAAGGGCGGGGGATGTGTCCAAAAACATTCAGTACTTC.

By frequency in the sample, this clonotype is large (0.1 to 1%). The chain combines TRBV10-2 with TRBJ1-2, with no clear D. This CDR3 region has 14 residues. Germline CDR1 reads WSHSY; CDR2 reads SAAADI. Trimming cost V 0 bases and J 8 bases, with 13 bases left between them. The CDR3 bases are TGCGCCAGCAGTGAGTCGCAAGGGAGAAGCGGCTACACCTTC. Encoded protein: CASSESQGRSGYTF.

This clonotype is medium-sized. In DNA form, the CDR3 reads TGTGCCAGCAGCGACGGGACTAGCGGTGACGTTGAGCAGTTCTTC. Its protein product is CASSDGTSGDVEQFF. This chain joins TRBV5-6 and TRBJ2-1; the match to TRBD2 covers 11 bases. CDR1 and CDR2 (germline): SGHDT, YYEEEE. The junction had 9 bases not matched to a gene; V was cut back by 4 bases and J by 9 bases. The length of the CDR3 is 15 residues.

This clonotype was observed a few times. The chain couples TRBV19 to TRBJ2-1; 13 nucleotides align to TRBD2. V was pared by 6 bases and J by 5 bases, with 16 bases of the junction left unmatched. Looked up from germline, CDR1 is LNHDA and CDR2 is SQIVND (reference sequence). This CDR3 has 19 residues. In DNA, the CDR3 is TGTGCCAGTAGCTTACCGGGACTAGCGGGATCACTAAGCGACAATGAGCAGTTCTTC. Translating it yields CASSLPGLAGSLSDNEQFF. Supplemented by reference TRBV19 and TRBJ2-1, the full variable domain reads DGGITQSPKYLFRKEGQNVTLSCEQNLNHDAMYWYRQDPGQGLRLIYYSQIVNDFQKGDIAEGYSVSREKKESFPLTVTSAQKNPTAFYLCASSLPGLAGSLSDNEQFFGPGTRLTVL.

Within the sample, this clonotype is medium-sized (0.01 to 0.1%). The J gene is TRBJ1-1, the V gene TRBV5-1; D remains ambiguous. Germline V CDR1 and CDR2: SGHRS, YFSETQ. V lost 0 bases and J 1 base, leaving 7 bases between the germline ends. The CDR3 is 14 amino acids. The CDR3 sequence is CASSLDEANTEAFF. CDR3 coding DNA: TGCGCCAGCAGCTTGGATGAGGCGAACACTGAAGCTTTCTTT. The variable domain in full, completed from reference TRBV5-1 and TRBJ1-1, reads KAGVTQTPRYLIKTRGQQVTLSCSPISGHRSVSWYQQTPGQGLQFLFEYFSETQRNKGNFPGRFSGRQFSNSRSEMNVSTLELGDSALYLCASSLDEANTEAFFGQGTRLTVV.

This clonotype has only one observation. The chain combines TRBV11-2 with TRBJ2-3; D not resolved. The CDR3 is made up of 13 amino acids. From germline, CDR1 is SGHAT and CDR2 FQNNGV. Trimming took off 2 bases at V and 4 bases at J, with 7 bases between the two ends. This CDR3 is CASSLNSPDTQYF. Here the CDR3 DNA reads TGTGCCAGCAGCTTAAACAGTCCAGATACGCAGTATTTT.

By proportion, this clonotype is large (0.1 to 1%). This chain links TRBV27 with TRBJ2-5; D gene ambiguous. Germline CDR1 MNHEY, CDR2 SMNVEV (reference sequence). This CDR3 has 13 residues. Trimming removed 2 bases at V and 1 base at J, with 5 bases between. The CDR3 sequence: CASSLAAQETQYF. The CDR3, as DNA: TGTGCCAGCAGTTTAGCGGCCCAAGAGACCCAGTACTTC.

Within the sample, this clonotype is medium-sized (0.01 to 0.1%). The rearrangement uses TRBV27 and TRBJ2-7; 11 bases line up with TRBD1. After removal of 5 bases from V and 7 bases from J, the junction contained 16 bases not matched to a gene. The CDR3 runs 17 residues. CDR1 is MNHEY and CDR2 is SMNVEV in the germline V gene (reference sequence). Here the CDR3 DNA reads TGTGCCAGCAGTGTAAAGGGGACAGGGGGAATCCGGGGGGAGCAGTACTTC. It codes for CASSVKGTGGIRGEQYF.

By sample fraction, this clonotype is medium-sized (0.01 to 0.1%). V and J are TRBV5-1 and TRBJ2-7, with TRBD2 as a possible D gene (5 bases). Germline CDR1 reads SGHRS; CDR2 reads YFSETQ. The CDR3 loop spans 14 amino acids. Trimming left V 3 bases short and J 1 base short, with 11 bases between. The CDR3 DNA reads TGCGCCAGCAGCTCGAGCGGCGGTTCCTACGAGCAGTACTTC. Translating gives CASSSSGGSYEQYF.